A selection of T cell receptor beta chains follows, all from one sample in a study of blood T cell repertoires in COVID-19. Only in-frame clones appear in the TCRdb table, and some are missing; sequencing was by immunoSEQ multiplex PCR. The profile shows about 140,000 clones, around 83% of them singletons. Sequenced sample: peripheral blood. The origin of the receptors is a human donor in a cohort sampled during active COVID-19. Each CDR3 is given with its conserved first and last residue.

13,TRBV10-1,TRBJ2-3,CASNQTGADTQYF
13,TRBV29-1,TRBJ1-5,CSVGPSGDQPQHF
15,TRBV18,TRBJ1-5,CASSPMRGVDQPQHF
13,TRBV10-3,TRBJ1-2,CAISEPGGYGYTF
11,TRBV20-1,TRBJ2-1,CSAIQGNEQFF
14,TRBV5-1,TRBJ1-1,CASRPETENTEAFF
15,TRBV5-1,TRBJ1-4,CASSGERGANEKLFF
8,TRBV29-1,TRBJ1-2,CSVGLYTF
14,TRBV28,TRBJ1-4,CASRPGQAWEKLFF
13,TRBV6-5,TRBJ1-1,CASSLTVGTEAFF
14,TRBV7-2,TRBJ1-2,CASSPATGIYGYTF
15,TRBV2,TRBJ2-1,CASSGSRVGLNEQFF
12,TRBV7-2,TRBJ2-5,CASSLGEETQYF
15,TRBV6-6,TRBJ2-7,CASSYLTSGSGEQYF
16,TRBV19,TRBJ2-7,CASSPVKLGERDEQYF
15,TRBV4-3,TRBJ1-2,CASSQIPVSINGYTF
16,TRBV28,TRBJ1-2,CASTIARDRELYGYTF
11,TRBV2,TRBJ2-1,CASFFGGEQFF
14,TRBV9,TRBJ2-5,CASSTLGLQETQYF
14,TRBV28,TRBJ2-1,CASSSDREQDEQFF
16,TRBV19,TRBJ2-1,CASSARGGGSYNEQFF
15,TRBV6-5,TRBJ2-5,CASSFTTSGQETQYF
13,TRBV28,TRBJ2-5,CASRPGVGETQYF
14,TRBV19,TRBJ2-7,CASSISGQTYEQYF
15,TRBV7-9,TRBJ2-5,CASRSSGRARETQYF
17,TRBV11-2,TRBJ2-1,CASSSGRSGNSYNEQFF
13,TRBV7-8,TRBJ1-1,CASSRRMNTEAFF
16,TRBV4-1,TRBJ1-3,CASSRGRTRSGNTIYF
14,TRBV5-6,TRBJ2-1,CASSLGPTVNEQFF
16,TRBV4-3,TRBJ1-4,CASSQDLGPANEKLFF
15,TRBV5-1,TRBJ1-5,CASSLGTGVNQPQHF
14,TRBV18,TRBJ1-1,CASSSAVDSPEAFF
15,TRBV5-4,TRBJ2-7,CASSRGTSGSYEQYF
12,TRBV28,TRBJ1-4,CASSYEREKLFF
14,TRBV2,TRBJ1-1,CASSEDRVNTEAFF
14,TRBV6-5,TRBJ2-7,CASKGPGQVYEQYF
15,TRBV24-1,TRBJ2-3,CATSDSRVRTDTQYF
10,TRBV21-1,TRBJ2-5,CASRGGSQYF
13,TRBV20-1,TRBJ1-4,CSASLGVGEKLFF
10,TRBV12-3/TRBV12-4,TRBJ1-3,CASSLSTIYF
15,TRBV30,TRBJ2-6,CAWGQGDFGANVLTF
15,TRBV7-2,TRBJ1-1,CASSLAAQEYAEAFF
14,TRBV5-8,TRBJ2-5,CASSLVRGLETQYF
15,TRBV7-3,TRBJ2-7,CASSLDGSGNYEQYF
13,TRBV7-3,TRBJ1-2,CASSPRDSQGYTF
18,TRBV4-2,TRBJ2-1,CASSQDPVAGLDYNEQFF
18,TRBV5-1,TRBJ1-1,CASSSSHRWTGANTEAFF
14,TRBV7-3,TRBJ2-2,CASSLGAASGELFF